Reported below is one TCR beta chain. Enrolled during active infection, Seattle patients were then followed longitudinally. Germline lookup yields CDR1 DFQATT and CDR2 SNEGSKA (reference sequence). Trimming at V came to 3 bases and at J to 5 bases, leaving 8 bases not matched to a gene. The CDR3 covers 14 residues. Original data processing: Reference gene primers were amplified, and this amplification served to estimate nucleated cell counts. The protocol was immunoSEQ multiplex PCR, while the TCRdb copy is restricted to in-frame clones and leaves out a portion. D and trimming come from the DNA, and the V and J calls and clone size come from that table. The table includes around 150,000 clones, 92% detected once. The record originates from a study of blood T cell repertoires in COVID-19. Study summary: Italy, Spain and the United States were the sources of the convalescent and acute COVID-19 samples. Sample material is recorded as cDNA or gDNA derived from T cells, B-cell-depleted T cells, or PBMCs.

Material for sequencing was peripheral blood. This receptor was obtained from a man aged 30 to 39 with COVID-19, enrolled during active disease. V is TRBV20-1 and J is TRBJ2-5, with 8 bases lining up with TRBD2. CDR3: CSASGRSGSETQYF. As DNA, the CDR3 is TGCAGTGCTAGTGGGAGGAGCGGGAGTGAGACCCAGTACTTC.